The clone carrying this T cell receptor (beta chain) turned up a few times. The antigen remains unidentified. This sample was taken from a study of response to subunit inactivated influenza vaccine. Study-wide points: Only a handful of new T cells, the authors suggested, are recruited with each seasonal influenza vaccination.

TCRdb reanalysed the RT-PCR reads using MiXCR and keeps one entry per CDR3 protein. Among 800,000 to 1,000,000 distinct CDR3 sequences, 20% to 25% were seen once, and the ten largest hold roughly 10%. There are 15 residues in the CDR3. CDR1 and CDR2 from the germline V gene are SNHLY and FYNNEI. The V gene end was trimmed by 6 bases and the J gene end by 2 bases; junction bases not matched to a gene: 5. The chain is built from TRBV2 and TRBJ1-2; 11 bases are shared with TRBD1. The clonotype was recovered from a man between 50 and 59 years old who received an inactivated influenza vaccine. Sequenced material: PBMCs from blood, taken 4 to 6 days after vaccination. CDR3 loop: CASRSRTGGNYGYTF. CDR3 bases: TGTGCCAGCAGAAGCCGGACAGGGGGCAACTATGGCTACACCTTC.